This paragraph covers one T cell receptor (beta chain) sequence. There are 18 residues in the CDR3. Looked up from germline, CDR1 is LNHDA and CDR2 is SQIVND (reference sequence). With 7 bases removed from V and 0 bases from J, the gap between germline ends came to 22 bases. Under the authors' procedure: Reference gene primers were amplified, and this amplification served to estimate nucleated cell counts. The repertoire was sequenced with immunoSEQ multiplex PCR; TCRdb's copy has only in-frame clones and lacks some. Clone size and V and J calls were adopted from that table, with D and trimming inferred from the DNA. The data show 120,000 to 150,000 clones, roughly 85% seen once. This sample was included in a study of blood T cell repertoires in COVID-19. Turning to the study itself: The study drew acute and convalescent COVID-19 samples from the United States, Italy and Spain. In each case, the material was cDNA or gDNA derived from T cells, B-cell-depleted T cells, or PBMCs.

During active infection, Seattle patients enrolled and were then monitored through disease. The chain is built from TRBV19 and TRBJ1-3; tentatively, D is TRBD1 (6 bases). This TCR was sampled from a woman aged 60-75 years with COVID-19, enrolled during active disease. Sequenced material: peripheral blood. In nucleotides, the CDR3 is TGTGCCAGTACTCGGGTGTGGACAGAGTTGAGCTCTGGAAACACCATATATTTT. This translates into CASTRVWTELSSGNTIYF.